These 18 T cell receptor beta chains were sequenced from one sample in a study of cytomegalovirus exposure and HLA in healthy donors (dated 2017 in TCRdb). Library creation used the immunoSEQ multiplex PCR assay. A mixture of 60 forward primers for TCR Vbeta segments and 13 reverse primers for TCR Jbeta segments was used in the multiplex PCR. Entries here come from immuneACCESS through TCRdb and include only in-frame sequences with V and J called. Some clones fail to appear in such tables; in the studies checked, an unresolved V gene covers under half of the shortfall, and the cause of the remainder is unknown. This sample comprises 55,000 to 80,000 clones, around 79% of them detected only once. About 7.4% of the sample is in the top ten clones. Input material: PBMCs. Receptors originate from a woman aged 25 to 39 in good health and CMV-seropositive.

The chain is built from TRBV9 and TRBJ2-7; the match to TRBD1 covers 7 bases. The germline CDR1 and CDR2 sequences are SGDLS and YYNGEE. J gave up 7 bases and V 3 bases, and 10 bases lay outside the gene matches. This CDR3 contains 14 residues. The DNA for the CDR3 is TGTGCCAGCAGCGAAACACAGGGGACGAGGGAGCAGTACTTC. Protein: CASSETQGTREQYF.

A note on this clone: Additional DNA sequences in this sample encode the identical CDR3. V and J are TRBV28 and TRBJ1-2, with a tentative D call TRBD1 (6 bases). The CDR3 is 14 residues long. Trimming pared 3 bases from V and 4 bases from J, leaving 12 bases between. Germline CDR1 MDHEN, CDR2 SYDVKM. CDR3: CASSFRGQIYGYTF. As DNA, the CDR3 is TGTGCCAGCAGTTTTAGAGGACAGATCTATGGCTACACCTTC.

V usage is TRBV2 and J usage is TRBJ2-4, with D possibly matching TRBD1 (6 bases). V was clipped by 4 bases and J by 7 bases, with 11 bases between them. There are 13 residues in the CDR3. The germline CDR1 and CDR2 sequences are SNHLY and FYNNEI. The CDR3 spells CASSGQGTNIQYF. Written as DNA, the CDR3 is TGTGCCAGCAGTGGTCAGGGGACCAACATTCAGTACTTC.

The rearrangement joins TRBV5-6 to TRBJ1-1, with TRBD1 matching 9 bases. CDR1 and CDR2 (germline): SGHDT, YYEEEE. The CDR3 extends over 16 amino acids. The V and J ends lost 4 bases and 0 bases, in that order; junction bases with no gene match: 7. The CDR3 DNA reads TGTGCCAGCAGCCCCATCGGACAGGGGATGAACACTGAAGCTTTCTTT. It encodes CASSPIGQGMNTEAFF.

The chain uses TRBV27 and TRBJ1-5, with D tentatively TRBD1 (6 bases). Germline V gives CDR1 MNHEY, CDR2 SMNVEV (reference sequence). The CDR3 is 14 residues long. Trimming took 2 bases from V and 2 from J, leaving 7 bases between them. The DNA of the CDR3 is TGTGCCAGCAGTTTAAGACAGGGCAATCAGCCCCAGCATTTT. Amino acids: CASSLRQGNQPQHF.

V usage is TRBV9 and J usage is TRBJ2-3, with 8 bases fitting TRBD2. Germline CDR1 reads SGDLS; CDR2 reads YYNGEE. This CDR3 region has 16 residues. The trim removed 4 bases at V and 1 base at J, leaving 8 bases unmatched. This CDR3 is CASSPRTSWGTDTQYF. In nucleotides, the CDR3 is TGTGCCAGCAGCCCCAGGACTAGCTGGGGCACAGATACGCAGTATTTT.

The chain couples TRBV2 to TRBJ2-7, with TRBD2 matching 8 bases. V trimming: 5 bases; J trimming: 2 bases; junction bases outside the gene matches: 5. The CDR3 has 14 residues. Germline CDR1 reads SNHLY; CDR2 reads FYNNEI. The CDR3 is CASSYREGAYEQYF. The CDR3 nucleotides are TGTGCCAGCAGTTACCGGGAGGGCGCCTACGAGCAGTACTTC.

The chain is built from TRBV9 and TRBJ1-1; no clear D gene. The CDR3 has 13 amino acids. Germline CDR1 and CDR2: SGDLS and YYNGEE. Between the trimmed V and J ends, which lost 4 bases and 6 bases, there was a span of 13 bases. Written as DNA, the CDR3 is TGTGCCAGCAGCCTAAGCACTGCGTCTGAAGCTTTCTTT. Its protein product is CASSLSTASEAFF.

The chain carries TRBV6-1 and TRBJ2-7, with a weak D call TRBD2 (6 bases). The CDR3 contains 13 residues. CDR1 is MNHNS, CDR2 SASEGT, per germline. The V end lost 1 base, the J end lost 5 bases, and 9 bases lay between the germline ends. CDR3 in amino acids: CASSEGWTNEQYF. As DNA, the CDR3 is TGTGCCAGCAGTGAAGGTTGGACTAACGAGCAGTACTTC.

The table lists this clone with a few counts. CDR3 in amino acids: CASSQNGLAGGADTQYF. The CDR3 region has the DNA TGTGCCAGCAGCCAAAATGGGCTTGCGGGAGGCGCAGATACGCAGTATTTT. This chain links TRBV4-2 with TRBJ2-3; 8 bases fit TRBD2. V shed 2 bases, J shed 4 bases, and the junction held 11 bases outside the gene matches. This CDR3 contains 17 residues. Germline V lookup: CDR1 LGHNA, CDR2 YNFKEQ.

The rearrangement joins TRBV4-2 to TRBJ1-6, with no clear D. Germline CDR1 and CDR2: LGHNA and YNFKEQ. The CDR3 is made up of 15 amino acids. V lost 0 bases to trimming and J lost 10 bases, with 13 bases between them. The chain's CDR3 is CASSQEGRVSSPLHF. CDR3 nucleotides: TGTGCCAGCAGCCAAGAGGGGAGGGTTAGCTCACCCCTCCACTTT.

The rearrangement links TRBV5-6 to TRBJ2-5; D is possibly TRBD1 (6 bases). Germline V gives CDR1 SGHDT, CDR2 YYEEEE. Trimming cost V 3 bases and J 0 bases, with 15 bases left between them. The CDR3 sequence is 16 residues long. The CDR3 region is CASSSAGTSYQETQYF. The DNA for the CDR3 is TGTGCCAGCAGCTCAGCCGGGACATCGTACCAAGAGACCCAGTACTTC.

This chain connects TRBV5-1 to TRBJ1-1, with D unclear. Germline-derived CDR1 and CDR2 are SGHRS and YFSETQ. The CDR3 runs 14 residues. Trimming removed 2 bases at V and 3 bases at J, with 11 bases between. This chain's CDR3 is CASSFGPPDTEAFF. Here the CDR3 DNA reads TGCGCCAGCAGCTTTGGCCCCCCCGACACTGAAGCTTTCTTT.

The chain combines TRBV7-9 with TRBJ2-3, with a tentative D call TRBD2 (5 bases). The CDR3 loop spans 13 amino acids. Germline V gene data show CDR1 as SEHNR and CDR2 as FQNEAQ (reference sequence). V was trimmed by 11 bases and J by 6 bases, leaving 18 bases between them. The CDR3 nucleotides read TGTGCCGGTAGGGTGGCGGGTCCCGATACGCAGTATTTT. Its protein product is CAGRVAGPDTQYF.

The CDR3 nucleotides read TGCGCCAGCAGCTTAGGGAGAAACACCGGGGAGCTGTTTTTT. Encoded protein: CASSLGRNTGELFF. The chain couples TRBV5-1 to TRBJ2-2, with D perhaps matching TRBD2 (5 bases). Trimming removed 2 bases at V and 2 bases at J, with 7 bases between. From germline, CDR1 is SGHRS and CDR2 YFSETQ. This CDR3 is 14 amino acids long.

The J gene is TRBJ2-1, the V gene TRBV5-8; no clear D gene. The CDR3 has 13 amino acids. Per the germline V gene, CDR1 is SGHTS and CDR2 is YDEGEE. With 2 bases removed from V and 4 bases from J, the gap between germline ends came to 7 bases. The CDR3 DNA reads as TGTGCCAGCAGCTTACTGCCTTACAATGAGCAGTTCTTC. Its translation is CASSLLPYNEQFF.

This sequence joins TRBV25-1 and TRBJ2-1, with TRBD2 matching over 9 bases. The CDR3 covers 14 residues. The germline V gene encodes CDR1 MGHDK and CDR2 SYGVNS. J lost 5 bases, V lost 4 bases, and 3 bases had no gene match. The CDR3 sequence is CASSVASGNNEQFF. The CDR3 nucleotides read TGTGCCAGCAGTGTGGCTAGCGGGAACAATGAGCAGTTCTTC.

This clone was seen a handful of times. V is TRBV7-3 and J is TRBJ2-2; a possible D gene is TRBD2 (5 bases). There are 14 residues in the CDR3. The V and J ends lost 0 bases and 4 bases respectively, with 6 bases between them. Germline CDR1 and CDR2: SGHTA and FQGTGA. This chain's CDR3 is CASSLTRATGELFF. The CDR3 DNA reads TGTGCCAGCAGCTTAACGAGGGCCACCGGGGAGCTGTTTTTT.